This is a list of T cell receptor beta chains from one sample in a study of response to subunit inactivated influenza vaccine. TCRdb independently ran MiXCR on the RT-PCR reads; one entry per CDR3 protein. Of approximately 500,000 distinct CDR3 sequences listed, 10% to 15% are singletons. This material consisted of PBMCs from blood, taken roughly 6 weeks after vaccination. The receptor source for this set is a man aged 45-65 years who received an inactivated influenza vaccine. CDR3s include the opening cysteine and the closing phenylalanine or tryptophan. The D gene is left open where the match is weak. Expanded clones are given a class, and other clones once, few, many or no size at all.

j_call v_call clone_size d_call cdr3_aa cdr3_nt
TRBJ2-5 TRBV7-9 - - CASSLAQGSETQYF TGTGCCAGCAGCTTAGCGCAAGGGTCGGAGACCCAGTACTTC
TRBJ2-3 TRBV19 few - CASSIRADTQYF TGTGCCAGTAGTATCAGGGCAGATACGCAGTATTTT
TRBJ2-2 TRBV6-1 many - CASTRLHSNTGELFF TGTGCCAGCACCAGACTCCATTCGAACACCGGGGAGCTGTTTTTT
TRBJ2-1 TRBV20-1 many - CSARARPDRYNEQFF TGCAGTGCAAGGGCCCGACCAGATCGTTACAATGAGCAGTTCTTC
TRBJ2-5 TRBV11-2 - TRBD2 CASSLRRTSGQETQYF TGTGCCAGCAGCTTACGTAGGACTAGCGGCCAAGAGACCCAGTACTTC
TRBJ2-1 TRBV9 - - CASTGPGETPYNEQFF TGTGCCAGCACCGGCCCAGGGGAAACTCCCTACAATGAGCAGTTCTTC
TRBJ1-1 TRBV20-1 few - CSARPENLNTEAFF TGCAGTGCCCGGCCCGAAAACCTGAACACTGAAGCTTTCTTT
TRBJ1-4 TRBV20-1 many - CSARFDEKLFF TGCAGTGCTAGGTTCGACGAAAAACTGTTTTTT
TRBJ2-2 TRBV4-3 many - CASSSTGNTGELFF TGCGCCAGCAGCTCGACAGGGAACACCGGGGAGCTGTTTTTT
TRBJ2-6 TRBV12-3/TRBV12-4 few - CASSPGGGGLVGANVLTF TGTGCCAGCAGTCCTGGCGGAGGGGGCCTGGTTGGGGCCAACGTCCTGACTTTC